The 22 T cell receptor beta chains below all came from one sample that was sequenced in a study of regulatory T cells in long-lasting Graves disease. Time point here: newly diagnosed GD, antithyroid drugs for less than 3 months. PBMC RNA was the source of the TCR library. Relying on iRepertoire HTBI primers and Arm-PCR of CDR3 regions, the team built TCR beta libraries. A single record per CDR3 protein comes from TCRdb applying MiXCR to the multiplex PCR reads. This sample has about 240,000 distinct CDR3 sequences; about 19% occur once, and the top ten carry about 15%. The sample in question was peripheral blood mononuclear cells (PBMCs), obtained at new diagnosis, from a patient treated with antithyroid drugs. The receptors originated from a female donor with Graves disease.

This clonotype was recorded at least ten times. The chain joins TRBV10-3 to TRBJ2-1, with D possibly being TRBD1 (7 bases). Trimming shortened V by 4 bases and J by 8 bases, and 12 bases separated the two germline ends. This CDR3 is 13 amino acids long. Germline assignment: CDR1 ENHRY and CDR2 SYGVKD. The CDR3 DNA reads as TGTGCCATCAGTGGCGGGACAGCCGATGAGCAGTTCTTC. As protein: CAISGGTADEQFF.

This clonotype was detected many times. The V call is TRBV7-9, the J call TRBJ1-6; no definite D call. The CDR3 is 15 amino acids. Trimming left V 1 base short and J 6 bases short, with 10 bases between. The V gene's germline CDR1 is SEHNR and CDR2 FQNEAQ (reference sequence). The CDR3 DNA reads TGTGCCAGCAGCTTAGACGGAATGGCTAATTCACCCCTCCACTTT. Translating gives CASSLDGMANSPLHF. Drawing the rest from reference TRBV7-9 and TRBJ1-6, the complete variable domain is DTGVSQNPRHKITKRGQNVTFRCDPISEHNRLYWYRQTLGQGPEFLTYFQNEAQLEKSRLLSDRFSAERPKGSFSTLEIQRTEQGDSAMYLCASSLDGMANSPLHFGNGTRLTVT.

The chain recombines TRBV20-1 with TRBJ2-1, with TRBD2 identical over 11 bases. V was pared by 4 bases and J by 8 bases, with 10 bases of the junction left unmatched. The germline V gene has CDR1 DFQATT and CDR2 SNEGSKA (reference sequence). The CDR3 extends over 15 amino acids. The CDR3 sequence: CSATRLAGHGHEQFF. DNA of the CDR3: TGCAGTGCTACTCGACTAGCGGGACACGGACATGAGCAGTTCTTC.

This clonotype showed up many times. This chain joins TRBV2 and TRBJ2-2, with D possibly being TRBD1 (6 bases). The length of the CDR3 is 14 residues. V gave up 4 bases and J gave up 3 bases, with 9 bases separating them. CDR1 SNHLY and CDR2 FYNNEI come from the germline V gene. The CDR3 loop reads CASSADRHTGELFF. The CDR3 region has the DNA TGTGCCAGCAGTGCGGACAGACACACCGGGGAGCTGTTTTTT. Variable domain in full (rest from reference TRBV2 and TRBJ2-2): EPEVTQTPSHQVTQMGQEVILRCVPISNHLYFYWYRQILGQKVEFLVSFYNNEISEKSEIFDDQFSVERPDGSNFTLKIRSTKLEDSAMYFCASSADRHTGELFFGEGSRLTVL.

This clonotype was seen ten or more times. The CDR3 protein is CSAVRQTTEAFF. CDR3 bases: TGCAGTGCCGTTCGACAGACCACTGAAGCTTTCTTT. The genes are TRBV20-1 and TRBJ1-1; TRBD1 might be the D (5 bases). The length of the CDR3 is 12 residues. Trimming left V 6 bases short and J 4 bases short, with 12 bases between. Germline assignment: CDR1 DFQATT and CDR2 SNEGSKA (reference sequence).

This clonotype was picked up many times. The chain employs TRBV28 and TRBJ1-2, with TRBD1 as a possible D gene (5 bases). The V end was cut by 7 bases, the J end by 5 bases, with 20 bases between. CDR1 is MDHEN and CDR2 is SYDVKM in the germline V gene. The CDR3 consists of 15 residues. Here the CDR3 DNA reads TGTGCCAGCACCCCCGGGCAGGGACGATTATATGGCTACACCTTC. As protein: CASTPGQGRLYGYTF.

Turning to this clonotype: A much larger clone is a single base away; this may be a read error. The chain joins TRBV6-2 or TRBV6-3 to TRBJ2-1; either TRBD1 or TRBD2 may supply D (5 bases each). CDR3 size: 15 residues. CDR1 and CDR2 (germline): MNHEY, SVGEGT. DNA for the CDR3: TGTGCCAGCAGTGAAGATGGGGGTAACTACAATGAGCAGCTCTTC. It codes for CASSEDGGNYNEQLF.

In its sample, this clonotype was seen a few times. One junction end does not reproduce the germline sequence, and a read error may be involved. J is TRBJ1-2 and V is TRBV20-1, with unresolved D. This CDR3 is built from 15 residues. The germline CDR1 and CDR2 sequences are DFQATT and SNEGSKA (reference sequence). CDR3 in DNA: TGCAGTGCGCCCTACGGGCAGATGTTAGGCTATGCCTACACCTTC. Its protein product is CSAPYGQMLGYAYTF.

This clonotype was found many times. CDR3 nucleotide sequence: TGTGCCAGCAGCTTCTTAGCGGGAGGGGCGAATGAGCAGTTCTTC. Its translation is CASSFLAGGANEQFF. The V and J genes are TRBV11-3 and TRBJ2-1, with TRBD2 matching over 11 bases. Trimming removed 3 bases from V and 7 bases from J; junction bases left unmatched: 5. This CDR3 is built from 15 residues. Germline CDR1 reads SGHNT; CDR2 reads YENEEA.

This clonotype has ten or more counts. In DNA, the CDR3 is TGTGCCAGCAGTTTGGGGACAGGAAGACCCTACGAGCAGTACTTC. This codes for CASSLGTGRPYEQYF. The rearrangement uses TRBV12-3 or TRBV12-4 and TRBJ2-7; 8 positions match TRBD1. With 3 bases clipped from V and 2 bases from J, the junction kept 6 bases outside the gene matches. CDR3 length equals 15 residues.

The CDR3 spells CASSQAYRGQRAKNIQYF. CDR3 in DNA: TGCGCCAGCAGCCAAGCGTACAGGGGGCAACGGGCCAAAAACATTCAGTACTTC. The chain links TRBV4-3 to TRBJ2-4; the match to TRBD1 covers 9 bases. This CDR3 contains 18 residues. V lost 1 base and J lost 1; bases outside the gene matches: 8. Germline V gene lookup returns CDR1 LGHNA and CDR2 YSLEER.

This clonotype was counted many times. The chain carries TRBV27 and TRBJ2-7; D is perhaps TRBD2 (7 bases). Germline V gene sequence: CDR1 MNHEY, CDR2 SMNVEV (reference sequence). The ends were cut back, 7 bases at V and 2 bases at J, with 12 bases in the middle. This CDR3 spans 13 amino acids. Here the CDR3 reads CASKGGGTYEQYF. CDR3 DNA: TGTGCCAGCAAGGGGGGAGGGACCTACGAGCAGTACTTC.

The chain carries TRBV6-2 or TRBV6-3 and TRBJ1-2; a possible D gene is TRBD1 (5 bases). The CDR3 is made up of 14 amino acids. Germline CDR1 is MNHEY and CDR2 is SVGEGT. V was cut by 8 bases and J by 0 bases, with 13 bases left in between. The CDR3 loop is CASGRGGPNYGYTF. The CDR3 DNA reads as TGTGCCAGCGGACGTGGGGGACCTAACTATGGCTACACCTTC.

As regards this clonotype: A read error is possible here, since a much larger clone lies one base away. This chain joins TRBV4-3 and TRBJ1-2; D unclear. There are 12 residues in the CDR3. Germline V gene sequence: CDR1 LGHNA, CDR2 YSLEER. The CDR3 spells CASGQEGYGYTF. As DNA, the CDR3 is TGCGCCAGCGGCCAAGAAGGATATGGCTACACCTTC.

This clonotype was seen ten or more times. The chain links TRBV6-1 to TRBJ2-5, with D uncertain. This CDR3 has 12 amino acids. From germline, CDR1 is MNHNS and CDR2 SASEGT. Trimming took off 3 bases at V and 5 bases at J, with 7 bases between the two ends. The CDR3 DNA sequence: TGTGCCAGCAGTGACGTATACGAGACCCAGTACTTC. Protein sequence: CASSDVYETQYF.

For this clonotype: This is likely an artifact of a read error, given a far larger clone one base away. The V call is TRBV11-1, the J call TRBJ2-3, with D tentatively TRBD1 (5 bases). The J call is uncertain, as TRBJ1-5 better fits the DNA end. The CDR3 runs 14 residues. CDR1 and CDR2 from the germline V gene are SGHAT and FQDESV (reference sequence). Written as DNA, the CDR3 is TGTGCCAGCAGCCCGTGGGGGAACACAGATACGCAGCATTTT. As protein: CASSPWGNTDTQHF.

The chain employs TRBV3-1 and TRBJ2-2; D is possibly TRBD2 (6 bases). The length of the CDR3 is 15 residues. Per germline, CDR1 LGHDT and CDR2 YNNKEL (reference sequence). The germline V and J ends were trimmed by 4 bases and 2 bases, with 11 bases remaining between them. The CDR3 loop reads CASSLPGLNTGELFF. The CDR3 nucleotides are TGTGCCAGCAGCCTACCGGGACTTAACACCGGGGAGCTGTTTTTT. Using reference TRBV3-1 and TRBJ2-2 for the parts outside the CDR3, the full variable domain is DTAVSQTPKYLVTQMGNDKSIKCEQNLGHDTMYWYKQDSKKFLKIMFSYNNKELIINETVPNRFSPKSPDKAHLNLHINSLELGDSAVYFCASSLPGLNTGELFFGEGSRLTVL.

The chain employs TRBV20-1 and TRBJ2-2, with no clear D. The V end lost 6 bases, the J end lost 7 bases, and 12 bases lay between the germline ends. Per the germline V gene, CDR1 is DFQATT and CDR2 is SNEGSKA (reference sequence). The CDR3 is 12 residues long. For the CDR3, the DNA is TGCAGTGCAGCCCCTAGGGACGGGGAGCTGTTTTTT. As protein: CSAAPRDGELFF.

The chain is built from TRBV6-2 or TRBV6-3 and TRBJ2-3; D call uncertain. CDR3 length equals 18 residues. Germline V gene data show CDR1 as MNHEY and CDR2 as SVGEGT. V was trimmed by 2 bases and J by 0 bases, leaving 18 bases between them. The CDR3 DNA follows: TGTGCCAGCAGTTACGCTTCAGACTTCGCCTCTAGCACAGATACGCAGTATTTT. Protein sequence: CASSYASDFASSTDTQYF.

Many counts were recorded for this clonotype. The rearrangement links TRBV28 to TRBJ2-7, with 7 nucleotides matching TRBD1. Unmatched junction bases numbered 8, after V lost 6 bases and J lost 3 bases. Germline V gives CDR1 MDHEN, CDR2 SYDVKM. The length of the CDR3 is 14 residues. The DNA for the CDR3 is TGTGCCAGCAGAATACAGGGGCCCCTCTACGAGCAGTACTTC. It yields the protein CASRIQGPLYEQYF. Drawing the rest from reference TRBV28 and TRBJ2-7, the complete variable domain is DVKVTQSSRYLVKRTGEKVFLECVQDMDHENMFWYRQDPGLGLRLIYFSYDVKMKEKGDIPEGYSVSREKKERFSLILESASTNQTSMYLCASRIQGPLYEQYFGPGTRLTVT.

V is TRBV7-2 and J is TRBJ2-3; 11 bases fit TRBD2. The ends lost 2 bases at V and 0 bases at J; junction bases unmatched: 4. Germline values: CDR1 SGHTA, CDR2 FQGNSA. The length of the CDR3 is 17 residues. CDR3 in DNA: TGTGCCAGCAGCTTATTAGCGGGGGGGACTAGCACAGATACGCAGTATTTT. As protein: CASSLLAGGTSTDTQYF.

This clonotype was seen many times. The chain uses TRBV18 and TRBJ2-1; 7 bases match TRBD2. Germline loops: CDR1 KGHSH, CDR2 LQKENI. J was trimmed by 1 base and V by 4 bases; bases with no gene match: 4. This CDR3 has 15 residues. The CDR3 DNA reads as TGTGCCAGCTCACAGGGACTAATTTCCTACAATGAGCAGTTCTTC. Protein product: CASSQGLISYNEQFF.